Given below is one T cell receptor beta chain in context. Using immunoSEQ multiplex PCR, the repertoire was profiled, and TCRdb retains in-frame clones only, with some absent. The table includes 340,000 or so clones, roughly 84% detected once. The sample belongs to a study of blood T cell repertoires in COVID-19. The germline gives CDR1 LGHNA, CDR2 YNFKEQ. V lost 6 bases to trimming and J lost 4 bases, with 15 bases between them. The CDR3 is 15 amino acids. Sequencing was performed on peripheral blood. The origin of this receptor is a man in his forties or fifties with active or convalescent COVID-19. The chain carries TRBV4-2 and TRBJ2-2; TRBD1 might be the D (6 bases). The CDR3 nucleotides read TGTGCCAGCAGACGAGGATTAGGGGGCACCGGGGAGCTGTTTTTT. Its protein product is CASRRGLGGTGELFF.